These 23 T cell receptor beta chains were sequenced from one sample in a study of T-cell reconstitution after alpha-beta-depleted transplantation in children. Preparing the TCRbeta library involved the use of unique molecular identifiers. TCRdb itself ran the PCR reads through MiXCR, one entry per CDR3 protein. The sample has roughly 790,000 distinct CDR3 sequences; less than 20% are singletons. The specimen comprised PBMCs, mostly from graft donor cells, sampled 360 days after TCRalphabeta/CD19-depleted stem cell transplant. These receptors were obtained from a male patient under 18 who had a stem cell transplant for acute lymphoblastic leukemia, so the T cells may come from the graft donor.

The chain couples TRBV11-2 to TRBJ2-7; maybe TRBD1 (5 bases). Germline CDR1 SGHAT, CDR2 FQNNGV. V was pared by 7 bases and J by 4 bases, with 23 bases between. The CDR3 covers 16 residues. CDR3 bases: TGTGCCAGCAAGGGCGATTTATACACAGGAGCTTACGAGCAGTACTTC. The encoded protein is CASKGDLYTGAYEQYF.

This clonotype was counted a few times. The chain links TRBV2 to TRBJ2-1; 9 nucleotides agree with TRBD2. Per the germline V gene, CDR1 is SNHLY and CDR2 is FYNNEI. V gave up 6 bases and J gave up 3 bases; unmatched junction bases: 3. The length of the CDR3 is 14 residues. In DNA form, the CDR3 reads TGTGCCAGCAGGGCGGGAGGGTTCTACAATGAGCAGTTCTTC. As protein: CASRAGGFYNEQFF. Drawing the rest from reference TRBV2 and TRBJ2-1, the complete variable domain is EPEVTQTPSHQVTQMGQEVILRCVPISNHLYFYWYRQILGQKVEFLVSFYNNEISEKSEIFDDQFSVERPDGSNFTLKIRSTKLEDSAMYFCASRAGGFYNEQFFGPGTRLTVL.

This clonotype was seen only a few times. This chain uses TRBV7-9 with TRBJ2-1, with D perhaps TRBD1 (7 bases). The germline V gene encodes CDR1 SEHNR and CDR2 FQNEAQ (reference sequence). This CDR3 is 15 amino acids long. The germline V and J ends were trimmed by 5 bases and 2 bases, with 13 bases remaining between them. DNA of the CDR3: TGTGCCAGCAGCCGACAGGGACTTACCTACAATGAGCAGTTCTTC. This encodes CASSRQGLTYNEQFF. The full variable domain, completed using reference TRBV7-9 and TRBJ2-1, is DTGVSQNPRHKITKRGQNVTFRCDPISEHNRLYWYRQTLGQGPEFLTYFQNEAQLEKSRLLSDRFSAERPKGSFSTLEIQRTEQGDSAMYLCASSRQGLTYNEQFFGPGTRLTVL.

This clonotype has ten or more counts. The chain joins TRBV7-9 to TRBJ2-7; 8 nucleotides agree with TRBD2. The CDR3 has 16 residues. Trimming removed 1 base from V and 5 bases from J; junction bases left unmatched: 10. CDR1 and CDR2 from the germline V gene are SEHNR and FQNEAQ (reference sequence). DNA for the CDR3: TGTGCCAGCAGCTTAGTCGGGGCGGGAGGTCAGAACGAGCAGTACTTC. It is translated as CASSLVGAGGQNEQYF.

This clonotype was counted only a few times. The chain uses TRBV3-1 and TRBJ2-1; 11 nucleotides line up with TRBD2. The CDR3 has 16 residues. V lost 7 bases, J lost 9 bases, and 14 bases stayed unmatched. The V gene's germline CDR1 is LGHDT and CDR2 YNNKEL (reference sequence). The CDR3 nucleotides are TGTGCCAGCACCTCAGAAGAACTAGCGGGAGTAAGTGAGCAGTTCTTC. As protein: CASTSEELAGVSEQFF.

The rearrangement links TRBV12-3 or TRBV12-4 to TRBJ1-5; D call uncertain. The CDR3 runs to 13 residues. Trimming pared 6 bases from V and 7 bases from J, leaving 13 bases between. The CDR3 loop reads CASRKREIQPQHF. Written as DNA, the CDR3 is TGTGCCAGCAGAAAAAGGGAGATCCAGCCCCAGCATTTT.

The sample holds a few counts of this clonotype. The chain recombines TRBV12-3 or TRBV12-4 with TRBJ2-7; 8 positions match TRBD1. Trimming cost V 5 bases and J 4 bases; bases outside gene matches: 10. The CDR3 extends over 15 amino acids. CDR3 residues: CASSRLTQGAYEQYF. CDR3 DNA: TGTGCCAGCAGTCGATTAACTCAGGGGGCGTACGAGCAGTACTTC.

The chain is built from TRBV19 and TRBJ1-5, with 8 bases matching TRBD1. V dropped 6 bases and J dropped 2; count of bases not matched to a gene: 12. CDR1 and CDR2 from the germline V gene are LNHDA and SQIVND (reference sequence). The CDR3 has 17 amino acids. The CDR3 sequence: CASRVGTGGSGNQPQHF. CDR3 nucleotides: TGTGCCAGTAGGGTCGGGACAGGAGGCTCCGGCAATCAGCCCCAGCATTTT.

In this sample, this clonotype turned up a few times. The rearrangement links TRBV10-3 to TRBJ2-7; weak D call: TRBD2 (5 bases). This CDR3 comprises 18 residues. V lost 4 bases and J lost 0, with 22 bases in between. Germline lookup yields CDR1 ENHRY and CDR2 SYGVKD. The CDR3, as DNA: TGTGCCATCAGTGTCCTATCTGGGAGCCCCGACTTCTCCTACGAGCAGTACTTC. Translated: CAISVLSGSPDFSYEQYF.

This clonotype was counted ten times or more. The CDR3 DNA reads as TGTGCCAGCAGCAAAGAGAACAGGAGACAAGAGACCCAGTACTTC. Its protein product is CASSKENRRQETQYF. The chain carries TRBV21-1 and TRBJ2-5; the table names TRBD1, a call not compared with the DNA. TRBV21-1 is designated a pseudogene. The CDR3 spans 15 residues.

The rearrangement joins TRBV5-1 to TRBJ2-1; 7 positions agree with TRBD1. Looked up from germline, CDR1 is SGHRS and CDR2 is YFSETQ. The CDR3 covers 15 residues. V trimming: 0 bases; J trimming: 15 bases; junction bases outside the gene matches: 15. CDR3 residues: CASSLVGQAILPGFF. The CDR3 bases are TGCGCCAGCAGCTTGGTTGGACAGGCCATCCTACCGGGGTTCTTC. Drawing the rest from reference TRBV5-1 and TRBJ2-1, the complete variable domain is KAGVTQTPRYLIKTRGQQVTLSCSPISGHRSVSWYQQTPGQGLQFLFEYFSETQRNKGNFPGRFSGRQFSNSRSEMNVSTLELGDSALYLCASSLVGQAILPGFFGPGTRLTVL.

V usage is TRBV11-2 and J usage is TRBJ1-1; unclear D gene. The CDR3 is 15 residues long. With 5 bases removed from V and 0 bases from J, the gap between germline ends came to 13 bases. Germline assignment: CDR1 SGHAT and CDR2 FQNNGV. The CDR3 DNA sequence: TGTGCCAGCAGCCCAGGACGGATAGTGAACACTGAAGCTTTCTTT. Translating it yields CASSPGRIVNTEAFF.

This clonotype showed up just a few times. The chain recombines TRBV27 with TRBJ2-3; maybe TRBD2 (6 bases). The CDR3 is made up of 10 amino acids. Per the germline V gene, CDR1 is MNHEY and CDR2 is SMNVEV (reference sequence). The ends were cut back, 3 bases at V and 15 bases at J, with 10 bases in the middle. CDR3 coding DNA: TGTGCCAGCAGTTTTCCGGGACTCTATTTT. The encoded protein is CASSFPGLYF.

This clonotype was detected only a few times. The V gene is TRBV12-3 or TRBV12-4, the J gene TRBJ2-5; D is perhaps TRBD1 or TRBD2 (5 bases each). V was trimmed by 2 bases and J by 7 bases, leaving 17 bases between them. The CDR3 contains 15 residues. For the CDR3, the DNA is TGTGCCAGCAGTTTAATAGTGAGGGGATTTGTGACCCAGTACTTC. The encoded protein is CASSLIVRGFVTQYF.

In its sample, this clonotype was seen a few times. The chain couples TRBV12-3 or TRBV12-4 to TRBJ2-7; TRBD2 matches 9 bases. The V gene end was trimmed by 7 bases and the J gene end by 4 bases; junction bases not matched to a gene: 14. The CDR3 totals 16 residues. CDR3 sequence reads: CASTQARGSGSYEQYF. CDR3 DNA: TGTGCCAGCACTCAGGCAAGGGGTAGCGGGAGTTACGAGCAGTACTTC.

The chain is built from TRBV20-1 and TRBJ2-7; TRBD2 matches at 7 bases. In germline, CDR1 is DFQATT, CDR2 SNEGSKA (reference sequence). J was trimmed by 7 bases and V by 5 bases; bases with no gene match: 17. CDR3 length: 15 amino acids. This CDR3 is CSAARPTSRMGEQYF. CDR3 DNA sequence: TGCAGTGCTGCTAGACCGACTAGCCGGATGGGGGAGCAGTACTTC.

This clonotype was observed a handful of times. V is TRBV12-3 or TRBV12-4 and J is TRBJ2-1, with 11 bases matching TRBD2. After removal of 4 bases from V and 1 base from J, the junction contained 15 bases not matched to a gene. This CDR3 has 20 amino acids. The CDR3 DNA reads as TGTGCCAGCAGTTCTATACTAGCGGGAGAGGTCCTGATATCCTACAATGAGCAGTTCTTC. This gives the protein CASSSILAGEVLISYNEQFF.

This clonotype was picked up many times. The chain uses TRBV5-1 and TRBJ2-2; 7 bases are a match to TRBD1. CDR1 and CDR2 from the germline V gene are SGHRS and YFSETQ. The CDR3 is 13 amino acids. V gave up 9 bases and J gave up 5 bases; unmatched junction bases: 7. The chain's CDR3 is CAISGTATGELFF. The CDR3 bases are TGCGCCATATCCGGGACAGCAACCGGGGAGCTGTTTTTT.

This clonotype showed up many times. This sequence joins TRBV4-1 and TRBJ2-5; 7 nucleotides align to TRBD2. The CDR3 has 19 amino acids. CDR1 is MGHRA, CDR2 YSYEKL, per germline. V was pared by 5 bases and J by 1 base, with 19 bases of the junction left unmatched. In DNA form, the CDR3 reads TGCGCCAGCAGCAGAATAGCGGGCTGGATGGGAAATCGCCAAGAGACCCAGTACTTC. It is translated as CASSRIAGWMGNRQETQYF.

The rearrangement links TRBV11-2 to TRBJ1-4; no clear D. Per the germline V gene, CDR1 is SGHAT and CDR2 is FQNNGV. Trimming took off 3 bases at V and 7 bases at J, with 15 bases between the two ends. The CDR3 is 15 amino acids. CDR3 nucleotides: TGTGCCAGCAGCTTGACACCGGGCGGACGTGAAAAACTGTTTTTT. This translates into CASSLTPGGREKLFF. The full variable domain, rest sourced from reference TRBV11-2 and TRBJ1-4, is EAGVAQSPRYKIIEKRQSVAFWCNPISGHATLYWYQQILGQGPKLLIQFQNNGVVDDSQLPKDRFSAERLKGVDSTLKIQPAKLEDSAVYLCASSLTPGGREKLFFGSGTQLSVL.

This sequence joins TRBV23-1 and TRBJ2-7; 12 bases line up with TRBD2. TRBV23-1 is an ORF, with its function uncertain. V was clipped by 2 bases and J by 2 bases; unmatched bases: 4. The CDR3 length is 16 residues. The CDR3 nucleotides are TGCGCCAGCAGTCAACGGACTAGCGGGGAGCCCTACGAGCAGTACTTC. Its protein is CASSQRTSGEPYEQYF.

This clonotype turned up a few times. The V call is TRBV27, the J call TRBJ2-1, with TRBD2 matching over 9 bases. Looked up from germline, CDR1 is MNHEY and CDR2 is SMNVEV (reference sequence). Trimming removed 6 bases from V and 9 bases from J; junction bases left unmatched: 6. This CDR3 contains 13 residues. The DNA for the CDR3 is TGTGCCAGCAGGGCGGGAGGGTATAGTGAGCAGTTCTTC. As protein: CASRAGGYSEQFF.

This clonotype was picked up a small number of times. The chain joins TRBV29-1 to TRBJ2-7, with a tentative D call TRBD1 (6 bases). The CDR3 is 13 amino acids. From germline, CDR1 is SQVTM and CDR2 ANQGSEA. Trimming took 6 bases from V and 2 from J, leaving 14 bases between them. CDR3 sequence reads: CSVTGYSPYEQYF. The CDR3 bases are TGCAGCGTCACAGGGTATAGTCCCTACGAGCAGTACTTC.